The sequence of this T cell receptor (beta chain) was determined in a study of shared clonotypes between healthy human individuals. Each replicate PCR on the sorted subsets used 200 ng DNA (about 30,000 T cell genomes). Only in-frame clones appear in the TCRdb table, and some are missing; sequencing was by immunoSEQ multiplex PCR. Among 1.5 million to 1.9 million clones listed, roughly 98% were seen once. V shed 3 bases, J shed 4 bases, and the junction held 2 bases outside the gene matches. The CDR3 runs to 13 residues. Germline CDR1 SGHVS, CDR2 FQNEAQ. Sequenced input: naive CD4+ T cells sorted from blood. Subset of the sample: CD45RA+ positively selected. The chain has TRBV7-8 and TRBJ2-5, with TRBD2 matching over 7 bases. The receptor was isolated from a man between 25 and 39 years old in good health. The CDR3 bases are TGTGCCAGCAGCTTCCCGGGGGGAGAGACCCAGTACTTC. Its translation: CASSFPGGETQYF.